Listed below are T cell receptor beta chains from one sample, sequenced in a study of blood T cell repertoires in COVID-19. Sequencing was performed with immunoSEQ multiplex PCR; in TCRdb, only in-frame clones are kept and a portion is missing. The table records about 60,000 clones, roughly 72% of them present only once. The sequenced sample was peripheral blood. These receptors were taken from a woman aged 65 to 85 with COVID-19, enrolled during active disease. Both conserved end residues are part of each CDR3. Clone size is shown for a subset of rows, as once, few, many or a class of expanded clone.

j_call: TRBJ2-2; clone_size: NA; v_call: TRBV2; cdr3_aa: CASSEVRGPIGELFF
j_call: TRBJ1-2; clone_size: NA; v_call: TRBV15; cdr3_aa: CATSRGGTGATSRDGYTF
j_call: TRBJ1-2; clone_size: NA; v_call: TRBV5-1; cdr3_aa: CASKPGGQNYGYTF
j_call: TRBJ2-7; clone_size: NA; v_call: TRBV6-6; cdr3_aa: CASSSLLAGGREQYF
j_call: TRBJ1-5; clone_size: few; v_call: TRBV6-1; cdr3_aa: CASSEAIAGGSNQPQHF
j_call: TRBJ1-2; clone_size: NA; v_call: TRBV6-5; cdr3_aa: CASSFRTLANYGYTF
j_call: TRBJ2-2; clone_size: NA; v_call: TRBV15; cdr3_aa: CATSRTRVSGELFF
j_call: TRBJ1-1; clone_size: NA; v_call: TRBV10-3; cdr3_aa: CAISDGGEVSTEAFF
j_call: TRBJ2-1; clone_size: few; v_call: TRBV19; cdr3_aa: CASSPVGVASYNEQFF
j_call: TRBJ1-6; clone_size: NA; v_call: TRBV2; cdr3_aa: CASRTGYNSPLHF
j_call: TRBJ2-7; clone_size: NA; v_call: TRBV7-2; cdr3_aa: CASSLARQGYEQYF
j_call: TRBJ1-3; clone_size: NA; v_call: TRBV2; cdr3_aa: CASRGAWGRDGNTIYF
j_call: TRBJ2-3; clone_size: NA; v_call: TRBV11-2; cdr3_aa: CASSLEVHSTDTQYF
j_call: TRBJ1-5; clone_size: few; v_call: TRBV6-1; cdr3_aa: CASSGGSSGALQPQHF
j_call: TRBJ1-6; clone_size: NA; v_call: TRBV12-3/TRBV12-4; cdr3_aa: CASGQGHSPLHF
j_call: TRBJ2-3; clone_size: NA; v_call: TRBV7-2; cdr3_aa: CASSPNPVDTQYF
j_call: TRBJ1-3; clone_size: NA; v_call: TRBV5-4; cdr3_aa: CASSPTGSGNTIYF
j_call: TRBJ1-5; clone_size: once; v_call: TRBV24-1; cdr3_aa: CATALGGGQPQHF
j_call: TRBJ1-5; clone_size: few; v_call: TRBV6-2/TRBV6-3; cdr3_aa: CASSPRDSSNQPQHF
j_call: TRBJ1-1; clone_size: NA; v_call: TRBV10-3; cdr3_aa: CATRQTEGTEAFF
j_call: TRBJ2-3; clone_size: NA; v_call: TRBV9; cdr3_aa: CASSVGLAGGWSDTQYF
j_call: TRBJ1-2; clone_size: few; v_call: TRBV27; cdr3_aa: CASRPGGAGFGYTF
j_call: TRBJ2-3; clone_size: NA; v_call: TRBV5-1; cdr3_aa: CASSSTGLTDTQYF
j_call: TRBJ2-1; clone_size: NA; v_call: TRBV5-1; cdr3_aa: CASSGTGGVDEQFF
j_call: TRBJ1-1; clone_size: NA; v_call: TRBV7-7; cdr3_aa: CASSLNSRDRVGTEAFF
j_call: TRBJ2-7; clone_size: NA; v_call: TRBV4-2; cdr3_aa: CASSQETSGGYEQYF
j_call: TRBJ1-2; clone_size: once; v_call: TRBV7-9; cdr3_aa: CASSLGKGRGNGYTF
j_call: TRBJ2-5; clone_size: once; v_call: TRBV5-8; cdr3_aa: CASVAEGGRLWETQYF
j_call: TRBJ2-1; clone_size: NA; v_call: TRBV18; cdr3_aa: CASSFVRGNEQFF
j_call: TRBJ2-2; clone_size: NA; v_call: TRBV6-2/TRBV6-3; cdr3_aa: CASSLPLLRTGELFF
j_call: TRBJ1-2; clone_size: once; v_call: TRBV6-4; cdr3_aa: CASTRGQGATNYGYTF
j_call: TRBJ2-5; clone_size: once; v_call: TRBV7-2; cdr3_aa: CASSDGTSGQETQYF
j_call: TRBJ2-7; clone_size: once; v_call: TRBV6-2/TRBV6-3; cdr3_aa: CASSLGPGQGSYEQYF
j_call: TRBJ2-3; clone_size: NA; v_call: TRBV5-8; cdr3_aa: CASSQGLAGRPGYF
j_call: TRBJ1-6; clone_size: medium-sized; v_call: TRBV9; cdr3_aa: CASSLEGQGNYNSPLHF
j_call: TRBJ2-3; clone_size: NA; v_call: TRBV5-1; cdr3_aa: CASSTEQGAQYF
j_call: TRBJ2-2; clone_size: NA; v_call: TRBV5-1; cdr3_aa: CASSLAGRAELFF
j_call: TRBJ1-5; clone_size: NA; v_call: TRBV19; cdr3_aa: CASSPSRGARSNQPQHF
j_call: TRBJ1-4; clone_size: NA; v_call: TRBV21-1; cdr3_aa: CASSSPPGTCRTNEKLFF
j_call: TRBJ1-2; clone_size: NA; v_call: TRBV18; cdr3_aa: CASSPPDRGWGYTF
j_call: TRBJ1-5; clone_size: NA; v_call: TRBV6-2/TRBV6-3; cdr3_aa: CASSYSIQGYSNQPQHF
j_call: TRBJ1-2; clone_size: NA; v_call: TRBV5-8; cdr3_aa: CASGYRDSDYGYTF
j_call: TRBJ2-1; clone_size: once; v_call: TRBV7-8; cdr3_aa: CASSLTGQFYNEQFF
j_call: TRBJ1-1; clone_size: NA; v_call: TRBV28; cdr3_aa: CASSRGDLQGYTEAFF
j_call: TRBJ2-1; clone_size: few; v_call: TRBV5-1; cdr3_aa: CASKPPDQGYNEQFF